These T cell receptor beta chains were read from a single sample in a study of chronic HIV infection and antiretroviral therapy. TCRdb passed the 5' RACE reads through MiXCR, listing each CDR3 protein once. The repertoire holds 45,000 to 55,000 distinct CDR3 sequences, under 20% seen once, with 2.5% to 3% in the top ten. Material for sequencing was peripheral blood. These receptor sequences come from an adult who had HIV and had not received antiretroviral therapy, or was an uninfected healthy control (not recorded which). CDR3s include the opening cysteine and the closing phenylalanine or tryptophan. The order of the fields is J gene, D gene, clone size, V gene, CDR3 length, CDR3 protein, CDR3 DNA. A D gene is named only where the DNA matches it firmly. Expanded clones are given a class, and other clones once, few, many or no size at all.

j_call: TRBJ2-5
d_call: .
clone_size: few
v_call: TRBV5-4
cdr3_length: 14
cdr3_aa: CASSLVQGQETQYF
cdr3_nt: TGTGCCAGCAGCTTGGTCCAGGGACAAGAGACCCAGTACTTC

j_call: TRBJ2-1
d_call: .
clone_size: few
v_call: TRBV4-2
cdr3_length: 15
cdr3_aa: CASSQRARSYNEQFF
cdr3_nt: TGTGCCAGCAGCCAAAGGGCCCGCTCCTACAATGAGCAGTTCTTC

j_call: TRBJ2-6
d_call: TRBD1
clone_size: few
v_call: TRBV6-4
cdr3_length: 17
cdr3_aa: CASSRQGANSGANVLTF
cdr3_nt: TGTGCCAGCAGTCGACAGGGGGCAAATTCTGGGGCCAACGTCCTGACTTTC

j_call: TRBJ1-2
d_call: .
clone_size: few
v_call: TRBV6-5
cdr3_length: 13
cdr3_aa: CASSYDFIYGYTF
cdr3_nt: TGTGCCAGCAGTTATGACTTCATCTATGGCTACACCTTC

j_call: TRBJ1-5
d_call: .
clone_size: few
v_call: TRBV2
cdr3_length: 15
cdr3_aa: CASSRGGTDNQPQHF
cdr3_nt: TGTGCCAGCTCTCGAGGGGGGACGGACAATCAGCCCCAGCATTTT

j_call: TRBJ1-5
d_call: .
clone_size: many
v_call: TRBV12-3/TRBV12-4
cdr3_length: 15
cdr3_aa: CASSSPRDRNQPQHF
cdr3_nt: TGTGCCAGCAGTTCCCCCCGGGACCGAAATCAGCCCCAGCATTTT

j_call: TRBJ1-4
d_call: .
clone_size: few
v_call: TRBV6-5
cdr3_length: 13
cdr3_aa: CASSYSPNEKLFF
cdr3_nt: TGTGCCAGCAGTTACTCACCAAATGAAAAACTGTTTTTT

j_call: TRBJ1-5
d_call: .
clone_size: .
v_call: TRBV6-2/TRBV6-3
cdr3_length: 17
cdr3_aa: CASSYLPRPGSNQPQHF
cdr3_nt: TGTGCCAGCAGTTACCTGCCCCGGCCAGGGAGCAATCAGCCCCAGCATTTT

j_call: TRBJ2-1
d_call: .
clone_size: .
v_call: TRBV9
cdr3_length: 13
cdr3_aa: CASSVPDSNEQFF
cdr3_nt: TGTGCCAGCAGCGTACCCGACAGCAATGAGCAGTTCTTC

j_call: TRBJ1-1
d_call: .
clone_size: few
v_call: TRBV4-1
cdr3_length: 17
cdr3_aa: CASSQEGGVGPYTEAFF
cdr3_nt: TGCGCCAGCAGCCAAGAGGGTGGGGTGGGACCGTACACTGAAGCTTTCTTT

j_call: TRBJ2-6
d_call: .
clone_size: .
v_call: TRBV14
cdr3_length: 16
cdr3_aa: CASSQRSGTGANVLTF
cdr3_nt: TGTGCCAGCAGCCAGAGATCTGGGACTGGGGCCAACGTCCTGACTTTC

j_call: TRBJ2-3
d_call: .
clone_size: few
v_call: TRBV5-1
cdr3_length: 17
cdr3_aa: CASSLVRGGTSTDTQYF
cdr3_nt: TGCGCCAGCAGCTTGGTTAGGGGGGGCACCAGCACAGATACGCAGTATTTT

j_call: TRBJ2-7
d_call: TRBD2
clone_size: .
v_call: TRBV5-1
cdr3_length: 15
cdr3_aa: CASSLEGLADYEQYF
cdr3_nt: TGCGCCAGCAGCTTGGAAGGTCTAGCGGACTACGAGCAGTACTTC

j_call: TRBJ1-2
d_call: TRBD1
clone_size: .
v_call: TRBV6-5
cdr3_length: 16
cdr3_aa: CASTNVRQGFSYGYTF
cdr3_nt: TGTGCCAGCACCAACGTTAGACAGGGGTTCAGCTATGGCTACACCTTC

j_call: TRBJ2-3
d_call: .
clone_size: once
v_call: TRBV28
cdr3_length: 14
cdr3_aa: CASSSVAGPDTQYF
cdr3_nt: TGTGCCAGCAGTTCCGTTGCGGGCCCAGATACGCAGTATTTT

j_call: TRBJ2-7
d_call: .
clone_size: few
v_call: TRBV3-1
cdr3_length: 13
cdr3_aa: CASSQRTASEQYF
cdr3_nt: TGTGCCAGCAGCCAACGGACAGCTAGTGAGCAGTACTTC

j_call: TRBJ2-1
d_call: .
clone_size: .
v_call: TRBV10-3
cdr3_length: 13
cdr3_aa: CAISEPTGNEQFF
cdr3_nt: TGTGCCATCAGTGAGCCCACGGGGAATGAGCAGTTCTTC

j_call: TRBJ2-3
d_call: TRBD1
clone_size: .
v_call: TRBV29-1
cdr3_length: 17
cdr3_aa: CSVAPRTGGKLTDTQYF
cdr3_nt: TGCAGCGTTGCTCCCAGGACAGGGGGCAAACTCACAGATACGCAGTATTTT

j_call: TRBJ1-4
d_call: .
clone_size: few
v_call: TRBV5-1
cdr3_length: 15
cdr3_aa: CASSLNRRVNEKLFF
cdr3_nt: TGCGCCAGCAGCTTGAACAGGCGAGTCAATGAAAAACTGTTTTTT

j_call: TRBJ2-1
d_call: .
clone_size: .
v_call: TRBV4-1
cdr3_length: 17
cdr3_aa: CASSQDRGASSYNEQFF
cdr3_nt: TGCGCCAGCAGCCAAGACCGTGGGGCCAGCTCCTACAATGAGCAGTTCTTC

j_call: TRBJ2-1
d_call: .
clone_size: few
v_call: TRBV29-1
cdr3_length: 11
cdr3_aa: CSGGAYNEQFF
cdr3_nt: TGCTCCGGAGGCGCGTACAATGAGCAGTTCTTC

j_call: TRBJ2-7
d_call: TRBD2
clone_size: few
v_call: TRBV3-1
cdr3_length: 15
cdr3_aa: CASSQPSGSSYEQYF
cdr3_nt: TGTGCCAGCAGCCAACCTAGCGGGAGCTCCTACGAGCAGTACTTC